These T cell receptor beta chains were read from a single sample in a study of blood T cell repertoires in COVID-19. Libraries were prepared by immunoSEQ multiplex PCR; TCRdb keeps only in-frame clonotypes and omits some of them. Among roughly 62,000 clones listed, 80% to 85% were seen once. Sample: peripheral blood. The receptors come from a man aged 30 to 39 with COVID-19, enrolled during active disease. Each CDR3 is given with its conserved first and last residue. The D gene is left open where the match is weak. Some rows mark clone size as missing; the rest say once, few, many or name a class of expanded clone.

clone size,J gene,V gene,D gene,CDR3 protein,CDR3 DNA
once,TRBJ1-1,TRBV11-1,TRBD1,CASSLGGRGKTEAFF,TGTGCCAGCAGCTTAGGCGGCAGGGGGAAAACTGAAGCTTTCTTT
-,TRBJ2-3,TRBV29-1,TRBD2,CSAGDYSITDTQYF,TGCAGCGCTGGGGACTATTCAATCACAGATACGCAGTATTTT
-,TRBJ2-7,TRBV27,-,CASSPWPSYEQYF,TGTGCCAGCAGTCCCTGGCCGTCCTACGAGCAGTACTTC
-,TRBJ1-4,TRBV11-2,TRBD1,CASSPTGQGEKLFF,TGTGCCAGCAGCCCCACTGGACAGGGTGAAAAACTGTTTTTT
few,TRBJ2-7,TRBV25-1,-,CASSGGTAVHEQYF,TGTGCCAGCAGTGGCGGGACAGCCGTCCACGAGCAGTACTTC
-,TRBJ2-7,TRBV4-1,-,CASSQGGRAGDEQYF,TGCGCCAGCAGCCAAGGGGGCAGGGCAGGGGACGAGCAGTACTTC
few,TRBJ2-3,TRBV5-4,-,CASSLERGTDTQYF,TGTGCCAGCAGCCTGGAGCGGGGCACAGATACGCAGTATTTT
-,TRBJ1-3,TRBV30,-,CALHLEQSGNTIYF,TGTGCCTTGCACCTTGAACAGTCAGGAAACACCATATATTTT
-,TRBJ2-7,TRBV12-3/TRBV12-4,-,CASSLGAPQQYF,TGTGCCAGCAGTTTAGGGGCCCCGCAGCAGTACTTC
few,TRBJ2-1,TRBV7-2,TRBD2,CASTQRSSGRSQWFF,TGTGCCAGCACCCAGAGGTCCAGCGGGAGAAGCCAGTGGTTCTTC
once,TRBJ1-1,TRBV27,-,CASSLQGEHTEAFF,TGTGCCAGCAGTCTACAGGGAGAACACACTGAAGCTTTCTTT
-,TRBJ2-7,TRBV2,TRBD1,CASSEGNRGTNEQYF,TGTGCCAGCAGTGAAGGTAACAGGGGCACCAACGAGCAGTACTTC
-,TRBJ1-5,TRBV30,TRBD1,CAWTPGQGAGQPQHF,TGTGCCTGGACCCCGGGACAGGGGGCAGGGCAGCCCCAGCATTTT
-,TRBJ1-3,TRBV6-5,-,CASSSQGNTIYF,TGTGCCAGCAGTTCTCAGGGAAACACCATATATTTT
-,TRBJ1-1,TRBV3-1/TRBV3-2,-,CASSQGAKGWAFF,TGTGCCAGCAGCCAGGGGGCCAAGGGTTGGGCTTTCTTT
-,TRBJ2-5,TRBV4-2,-,CASSRSARGETQYF,TGTGCCAGCAGCCGGTCGGCTAGGGGAGAGACCCAGTACTTC
-,TRBJ1-5,TRBV10-3,-,CAISDGEESQHF,TGTGCCATCAGTGACGGTGAGGAGTCCCAGCATTTT
-,TRBJ2-7,TRBV3-1/TRBV3-2,-,CASSQERYEQYF,TGTGCCAGCAGCCAAGAGAGGTACGAGCAGTACTTC
-,TRBJ2-5,TRBV7-6,TRBD2,CASSLRRELLETQYF,TGTGCCAGCAGCTTAAGGCGGGAGCTGTTAGAGACCCAGTACTTC
few,TRBJ1-2,TRBV9,-,CASSVGGKGRYGYTF,TGTGCCAGCAGCGTAGGAGGTAAGGGGAGGTATGGCTACACCTTC
once,TRBJ2-5,TRBV7-2,-,CASSSELLRTAQETQYF,TGTGCCAGCAGCTCCGAGTTACTAAGGACAGCCCAAGAGACCCAGTACTTC
-,TRBJ1-6,TRBV5-1,-,CASKASESNSPLHF,TGCGCCAGCAAGGCCAGCGAGAGTAATTCACCCCTCCACTTT
-,TRBJ2-1,TRBV10-1,TRBD2,CASSESRTSGRNEQFF,TGCGCCAGCAGTGAGTCTAGGACTAGCGGGAGGAACGAGCAGTTCTTC
-,TRBJ1-2,TRBV2,-,CASNREVDGYTF,TGTGCCAGCAACAGGGAAGTGGATGGCTACACCTTC
-,TRBJ1-2,TRBV6-5,TRBD1,CASSPTQGEGYTF,TGTGCCAGCAGTCCAACCCAGGGGGAAGGCTACACCTTC
few,TRBJ2-3,TRBV9,-,CASSVGGVRTDTQYF,TGTGCCAGCAGCGTAGGGGGGGTGCGCACAGATACGCAGTATTTT
-,TRBJ2-3,TRBV11-3,-,CASSFESTDTQYF,TGTGCCAGCAGCTTCGAGAGCACAGATACGCAGTATTTT
-,TRBJ2-1,TRBV5-1,TRBD1,CASSFTFAGTGLYNEQFF,TGCGCCAGCAGCTTCACCTTCGCCGGGACAGGTCTATACAATGAGCAGTTCTTC
-,TRBJ2-1,TRBV5-8,TRBD2,CASSLTLAGGNEQFF,TGTGCCAGCAGCTTAACACTAGCGGGAGGGAATGAGCAGTTCTTC
few,TRBJ2-1,TRBV19,-,CASTLRGLPNEQFF,TGTGCCAGTACTTTAAGAGGACTCCCAAATGAGCAGTTCTTC
-,TRBJ2-7,TRBV30,-,CAWSVYGGRQTYEQYF,TGTGCCTGGAGTGTTTATGGTGGCAGGCAAACCTACGAGCAGTACTTC
once,TRBJ2-1,TRBV19,TRBD1,CASSTGTVAGEQFF,TGTGCCAGTAGTACGGGGACAGTGGCCGGTGAGCAGTTCTTC
-,TRBJ1-1,TRBV19,-,CASSNRGLEAFF,TGTGCCAGTAGTAATAGGGGACTTGAAGCTTTCTTT
once,TRBJ1-5,TRBV10-2,-,CASSVSGGQPQHF,TGCGCCAGCAGTGTTTCCGGTGGTCAGCCCCAGCATTTT
-,TRBJ1-2,TRBV7-2,TRBD1,CASSLERTGQNGYTF,TGTGCCAGCAGCTTAGAAAGGACAGGGCAAAATGGCTACACCTTC
-,TRBJ2-1,TRBV7-3,TRBD2,CASSPGLAGGYEQFF,TGTGCCAGCAGCCCGGGACTAGCGGGAGGGTATGAGCAGTTCTTC
-,TRBJ2-1,TRBV24-1,TRBD2,CATSAAGFSANEQFF,TGTGCCACCAGCGCAGCGGGATTTTCAGCCAATGAGCAGTTCTTC
-,TRBJ2-1,TRBV28,-,CASSSPGRGRNEQFF,TGTGCCAGCAGTTCCCCCGGGAGGGGGCGGAATGAGCAGTTCTTC
-,TRBJ2-1,TRBV19,-,CASSDTQGRTYNEQFF,TGTGCCAGTAGCGACACACAGGGACGAACCTACAATGAGCAGTTCTTC
once,TRBJ1-1,TRBV30,TRBD1,CAWRGPTGRAEAFF,TGTGCCTGGAGAGGCCCGACAGGGCGGGCTGAAGCTTTCTTT
few,TRBJ2-7,TRBV27,-,CASSSLLSYEQYF,TGTGCCAGCAGTTCCCTCCTAAGCTACGAGCAGTACTTC
few,TRBJ1-2,TRBV5-1,TRBD1,CASSPGQPNDGYTF,TGCGCCAGCAGCCCGGGACAGCCAAATGATGGCTACACCTTC
-,TRBJ1-4,TRBV28,-,CASTNGATNEKLFF,TGTGCCAGCACAAACGGAGCAACTAATGAAAAACTGTTTTTT
-,TRBJ1-1,TRBV6-5,-,CASSYSRRNTEAFF,TGTGCCAGCAGTTACTCCCGTAGGAACACTGAAGCTTTCTTT
few,TRBJ2-2,TRBV11-2,TRBD2,CASSIYGTSAGGELFF,TGTGCCAGCAGCATATACGGGACTAGCGCAGGCGGGGAGCTGTTTTTT